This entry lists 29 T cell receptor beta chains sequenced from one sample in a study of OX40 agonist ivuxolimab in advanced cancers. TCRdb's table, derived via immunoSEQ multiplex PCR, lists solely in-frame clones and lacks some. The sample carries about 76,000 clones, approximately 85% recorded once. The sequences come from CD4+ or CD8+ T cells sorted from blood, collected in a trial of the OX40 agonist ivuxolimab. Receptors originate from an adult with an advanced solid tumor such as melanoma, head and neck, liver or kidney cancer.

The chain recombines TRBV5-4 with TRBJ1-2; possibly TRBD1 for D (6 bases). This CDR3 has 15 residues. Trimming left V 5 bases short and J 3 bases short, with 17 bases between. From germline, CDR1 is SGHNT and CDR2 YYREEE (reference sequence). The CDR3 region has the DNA TGTGCCAGCAGATCGGGGGGTTCAGGGGACTATGGCTACACCTTC. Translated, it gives CASRSGGSGDYGYTF.

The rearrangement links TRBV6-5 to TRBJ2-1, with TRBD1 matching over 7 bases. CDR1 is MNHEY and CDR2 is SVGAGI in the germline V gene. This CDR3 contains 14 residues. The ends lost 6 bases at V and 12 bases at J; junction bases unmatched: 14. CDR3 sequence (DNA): TGTGCCAGCAGCCTACGAGGGACAGTGGTTGCGCAGTTCTTC. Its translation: CASSLRGTVVAQFF.

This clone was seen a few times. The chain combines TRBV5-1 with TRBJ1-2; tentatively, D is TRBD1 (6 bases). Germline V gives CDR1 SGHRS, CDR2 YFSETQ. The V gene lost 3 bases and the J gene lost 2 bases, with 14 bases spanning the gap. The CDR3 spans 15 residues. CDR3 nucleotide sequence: TGCGCCAGCAGCTCCAAATTCCAGGGGAACTATGGCTACACCTTC. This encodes CASSSKFQGNYGYTF. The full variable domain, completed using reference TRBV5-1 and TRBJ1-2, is KAGVTQTPRYLIKTRGQQVTLSCSPISGHRSVSWYQQTPGQGLQFLFEYFSETQRNKGNFPGRFSGRQFSNSRSEMNVSTLELGDSALYLCASSSKFQGNYGYTFGSGTRLTVV.

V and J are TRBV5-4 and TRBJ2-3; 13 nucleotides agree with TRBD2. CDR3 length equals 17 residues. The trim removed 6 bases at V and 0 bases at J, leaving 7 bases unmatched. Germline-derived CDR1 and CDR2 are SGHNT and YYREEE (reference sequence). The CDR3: CASKITSGGASTDTQYF. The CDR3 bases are TGTGCCAGCAAAATAACTAGCGGGGGGGCTAGCACAGATACGCAGTATTTT.

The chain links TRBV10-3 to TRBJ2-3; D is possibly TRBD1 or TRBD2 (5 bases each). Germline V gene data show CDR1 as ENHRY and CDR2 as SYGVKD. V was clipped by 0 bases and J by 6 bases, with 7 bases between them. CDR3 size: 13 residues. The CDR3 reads CAISESGADTQYF. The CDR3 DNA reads TGTGCCATCAGTGAGTCCGGGGCGGATACGCAGTATTTT.

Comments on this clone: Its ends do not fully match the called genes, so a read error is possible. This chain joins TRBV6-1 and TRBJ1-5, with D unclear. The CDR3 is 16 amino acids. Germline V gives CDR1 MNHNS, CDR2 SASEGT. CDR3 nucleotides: TGTGCCAGCAGTGAAGGTTGGCCAGTAACCACTCAGCTCCAGCATTTT. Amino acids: CASSEGWPVTTQLQHF.

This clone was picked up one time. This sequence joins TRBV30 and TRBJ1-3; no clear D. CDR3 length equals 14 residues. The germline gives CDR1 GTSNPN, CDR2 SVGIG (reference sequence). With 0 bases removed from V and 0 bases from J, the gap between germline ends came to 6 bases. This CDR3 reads CAWSVRSSGNTIYF. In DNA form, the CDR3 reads TGTGCCTGGAGTGTACGGAGCTCTGGAAACACCATATATTTT.

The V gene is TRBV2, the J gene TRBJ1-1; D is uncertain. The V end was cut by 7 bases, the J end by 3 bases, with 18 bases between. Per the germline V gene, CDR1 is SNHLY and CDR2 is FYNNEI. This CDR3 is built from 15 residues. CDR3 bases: TGTGCCAGCAATTATCTAGGGTTAGAATACACTGAAGCTTTCTTT. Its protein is CASNYLGLEYTEAFF.

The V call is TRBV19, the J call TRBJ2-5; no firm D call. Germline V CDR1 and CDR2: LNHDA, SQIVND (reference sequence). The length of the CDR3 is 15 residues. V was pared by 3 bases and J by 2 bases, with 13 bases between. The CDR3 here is CASSMNRLSQETQYF. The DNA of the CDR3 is TGTGCCAGTAGTATGAACCGATTGTCTCAAGAGACCCAGTACTTC.

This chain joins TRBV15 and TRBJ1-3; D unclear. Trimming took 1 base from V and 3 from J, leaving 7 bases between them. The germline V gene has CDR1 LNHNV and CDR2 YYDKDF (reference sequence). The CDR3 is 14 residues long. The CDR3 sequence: CATSRGAGGNTIYF. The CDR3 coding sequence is TGTGCCACCAGCAGAGGGGCAGGTGGAAACACCATATATTTT. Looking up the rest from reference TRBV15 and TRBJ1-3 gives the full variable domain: DAMVIQNPRYQVTQFGKPVTLSCSQTLNHNVMYWYQQKSSQAPKLLFHYYDKDFNNEADTPDNFQSRRPNTSFCFLDIRSPGLGDTAMYLCATSRGAGGNTIYFGEGSWLTVV.

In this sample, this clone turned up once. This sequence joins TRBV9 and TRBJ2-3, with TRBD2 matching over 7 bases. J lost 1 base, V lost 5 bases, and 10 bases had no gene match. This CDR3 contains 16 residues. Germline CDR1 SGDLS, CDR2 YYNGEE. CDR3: CASSRGSGIRTDTQYF. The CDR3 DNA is TGTGCCAGCAGTCGAGGGAGCGGGATACGCACAGATACGCAGTATTTT.

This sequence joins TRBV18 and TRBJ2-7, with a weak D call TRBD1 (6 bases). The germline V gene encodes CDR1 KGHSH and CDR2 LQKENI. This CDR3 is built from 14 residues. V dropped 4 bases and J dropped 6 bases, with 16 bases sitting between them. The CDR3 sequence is CASSRWTEGGEQYF. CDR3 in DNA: TGTGCCAGCTCACGATGGACCGAAGGGGGCGAGCAGTACTTC.

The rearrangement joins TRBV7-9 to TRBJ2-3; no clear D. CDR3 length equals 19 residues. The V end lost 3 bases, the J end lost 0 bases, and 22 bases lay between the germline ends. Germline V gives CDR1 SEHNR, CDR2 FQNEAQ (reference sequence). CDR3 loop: CASSLGLGLMVSSTDTQYF. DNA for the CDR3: TGTGCCAGCAGCTTGGGGTTGGGCCTTATGGTTTCTAGCACAGATACGCAGTATTTT.

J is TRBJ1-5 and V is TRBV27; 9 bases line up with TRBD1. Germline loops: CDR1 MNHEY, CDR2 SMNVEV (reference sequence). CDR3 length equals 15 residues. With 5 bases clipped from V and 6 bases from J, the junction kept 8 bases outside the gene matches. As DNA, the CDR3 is TGTGCCAGCAGTACTCTCGGACAGGGGAGTCAGCCCCAGCATTTT. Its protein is CASSTLGQGSQPQHF.

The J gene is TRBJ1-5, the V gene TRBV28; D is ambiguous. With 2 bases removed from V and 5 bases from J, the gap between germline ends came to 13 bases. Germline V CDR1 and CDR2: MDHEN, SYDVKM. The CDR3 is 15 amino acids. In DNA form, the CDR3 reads TGTGCCAGCAGTTTACAGGCAGGCGGATATCAGCCCCAGCATTTT. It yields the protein CASSLQAGGYQPQHF.

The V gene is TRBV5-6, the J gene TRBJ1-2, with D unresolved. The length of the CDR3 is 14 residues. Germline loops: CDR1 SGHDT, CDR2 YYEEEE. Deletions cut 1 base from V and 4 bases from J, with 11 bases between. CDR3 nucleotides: TGTGCCAGCAGCTTGAGGGCCTCCTCCTATGGCTACACCTTC. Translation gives CASSLRASSYGYTF.

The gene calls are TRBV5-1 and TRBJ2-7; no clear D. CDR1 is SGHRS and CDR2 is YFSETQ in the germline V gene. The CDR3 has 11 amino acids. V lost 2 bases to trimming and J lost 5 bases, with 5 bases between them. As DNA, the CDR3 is TGCGCCAGCAGCTTTGACCACGAGCAGTACTTC. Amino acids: CASSFDHEQYF.

The CDR3 sequence is CATSGPTGGPTEAFF. CDR3 DNA sequence: TGTGCCACCAGCGGCCCGACAGGGGGACCCACTGAAGCTTTCTTT. This sequence joins TRBV15 and TRBJ1-1, with 9 bases lining up with TRBD1. The CDR3 is 15 amino acids. CDR1 LNHNV and CDR2 YYDKDF come from the germline V gene (reference sequence). The ends lost 5 bases at V and 4 bases at J; junction bases unmatched: 8.

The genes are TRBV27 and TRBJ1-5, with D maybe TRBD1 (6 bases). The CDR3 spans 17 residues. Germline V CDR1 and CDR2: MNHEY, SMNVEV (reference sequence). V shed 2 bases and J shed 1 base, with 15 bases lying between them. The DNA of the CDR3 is TGTGCCAGCAGTTTAAGGGGGGAGCGGAACAGCAATCAGCCCCAGCATTTT. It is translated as CASSLRGERNSNQPQHF.

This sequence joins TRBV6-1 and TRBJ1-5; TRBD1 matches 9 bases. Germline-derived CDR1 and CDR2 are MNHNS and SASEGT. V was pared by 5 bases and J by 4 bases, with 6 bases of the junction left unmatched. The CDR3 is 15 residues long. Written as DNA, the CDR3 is TGTGCCAGCAGTCCGAGGACAGGGGCTAATCAGCCCCAGCATTTT. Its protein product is CASSPRTGANQPQHF.

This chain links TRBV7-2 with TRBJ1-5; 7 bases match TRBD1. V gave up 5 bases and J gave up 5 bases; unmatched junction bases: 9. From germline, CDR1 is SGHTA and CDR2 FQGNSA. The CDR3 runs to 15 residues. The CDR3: CASSPTGWGHQPQHF. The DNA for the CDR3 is TGTGCCAGCAGCCCGACAGGGTGGGGCCATCAGCCCCAGCATTTT.

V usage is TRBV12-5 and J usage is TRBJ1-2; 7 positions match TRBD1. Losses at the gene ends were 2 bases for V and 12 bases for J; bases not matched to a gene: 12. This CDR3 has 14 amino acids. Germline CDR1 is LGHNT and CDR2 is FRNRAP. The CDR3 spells CASGLPNSTGFNTF. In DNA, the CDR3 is TGTGCTAGTGGTTTGCCCAACTCGACAGGGTTTAACACCTTC.

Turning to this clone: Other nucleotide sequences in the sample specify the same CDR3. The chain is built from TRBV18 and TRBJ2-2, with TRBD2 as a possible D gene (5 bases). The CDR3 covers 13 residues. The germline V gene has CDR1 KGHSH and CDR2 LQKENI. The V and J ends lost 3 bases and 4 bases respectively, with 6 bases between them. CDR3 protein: CASSPSGTGELFF. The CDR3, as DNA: TGTGCCAGCTCACCCAGCGGCACCGGGGAGCTGTTTTTT. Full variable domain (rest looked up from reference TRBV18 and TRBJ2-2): NAGVMQNPRHLVRRRGQEARLRCSPMKGHSHVYWYRQLPEEGLKFMVYLQKENIIDESGMPKERFSAEFPKEGPSILRIQQVVRGDSAAYFCASSPSGTGELFFGEGSRLTVL.

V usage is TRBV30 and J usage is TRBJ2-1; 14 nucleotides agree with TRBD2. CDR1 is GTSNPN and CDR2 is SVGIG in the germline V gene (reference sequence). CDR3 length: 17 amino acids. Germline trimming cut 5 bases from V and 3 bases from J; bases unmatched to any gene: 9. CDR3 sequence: CAWGGLAGGRVYNEQFF. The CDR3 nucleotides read TGTGCCTGGGGCGGACTAGCGGGGGGTCGAGTCTACAATGAGCAGTTCTTC.

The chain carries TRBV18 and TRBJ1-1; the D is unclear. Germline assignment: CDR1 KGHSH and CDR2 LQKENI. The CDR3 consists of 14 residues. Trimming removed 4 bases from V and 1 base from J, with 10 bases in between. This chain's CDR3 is CASSLDGPNTEAFF. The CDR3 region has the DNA TGTGCCAGCTCACTGGATGGGCCGAACACTGAAGCTTTCTTT.

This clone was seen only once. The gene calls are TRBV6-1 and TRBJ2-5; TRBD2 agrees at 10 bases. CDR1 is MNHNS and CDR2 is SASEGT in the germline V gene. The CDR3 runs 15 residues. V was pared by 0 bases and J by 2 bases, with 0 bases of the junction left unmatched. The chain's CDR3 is CASSEASGGQETQYF. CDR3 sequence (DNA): TGTGCCAGCAGTGAAGCTAGCGGGGGGCAAGAGACCCAGTACTTC.

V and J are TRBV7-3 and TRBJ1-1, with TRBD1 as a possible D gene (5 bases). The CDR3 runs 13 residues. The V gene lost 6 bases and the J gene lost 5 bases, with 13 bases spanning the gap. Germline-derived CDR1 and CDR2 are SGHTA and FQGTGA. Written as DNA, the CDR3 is TGTGCCAGCAGTGACGGGGGATATACTGAAGCTTTCTTT. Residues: CASSDGGYTEAFF.

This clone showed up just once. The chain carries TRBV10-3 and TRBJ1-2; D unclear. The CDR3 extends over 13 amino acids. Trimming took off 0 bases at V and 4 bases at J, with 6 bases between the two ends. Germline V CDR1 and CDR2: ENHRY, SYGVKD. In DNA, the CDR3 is TGTGCCATCAGTGAGTCAGGGTCCTATGGCTACACCTTC. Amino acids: CAISESGSYGYTF.

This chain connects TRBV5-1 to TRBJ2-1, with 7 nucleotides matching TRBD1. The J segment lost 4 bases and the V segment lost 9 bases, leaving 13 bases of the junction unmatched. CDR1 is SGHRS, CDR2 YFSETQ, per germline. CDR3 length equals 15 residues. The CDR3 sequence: CATSNSGQTYNEQFF. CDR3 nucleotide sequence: TGCGCCACCTCGAACTCGGGACAGACTTACAATGAGCAGTTCTTC.